This T cell receptor beta chain derives from a study of blood T cells in healthy people across ages. The study's findings and limits: Long-lived donors had more naive CD4+ cells and higher diversity than aged donors. Calculation of diversity from one million T cells yielded estimates considered to be underestimates. A roughly linear age-dependent decrease characterized TCR beta diversity per million T cells.

Every donor contributed 7.5 to 10 milliliters of peripheral blood by blood draw. The second PCR ran about 6 to 12 cycles with a sample-barcoded 5' primer and J-beta primers. TCRdb reprocessed the 5' RACE reads with MiXCR, giving one entry per CDR3 protein. The sample shows fewer than 950,000 distinct CDR3 sequences, 36% of them seen only once. Trimming cost V 3 bases and J 0 bases, with 10 bases left between them. The CDR3 runs 14 residues. Germline V CDR1 and CDR2: DFQATT, SNEGSKA (reference sequence). This clonotype was seen a few times. The antigen remains unidentified. The source of this sequence is a young man in good health. Input material: blood. V and J are TRBV20-1 and TRBJ2-3; possible D gene TRBD1, 5 bases. CDR3: CSASPDRSTDTQYF. Written as DNA, the CDR3 is TGCAGTGCTAGTCCCGACAGAAGCACAGATACGCAGTATTTT.